What follows are 25 T cell receptor beta chains derived from one specimen sequenced in a study of shared clonotypes between healthy human individuals. Here immunoSEQ multiplex PCR was the method, and the copy in TCRdb shows in-frame clones only, minus some. The sample holds about 580,000 clones, roughly 98% seen once. Naive CD8 populations comprised CD45RO-negative cells positively selected for CCR7, excluding terminally differentiated effector memory CD45RA+ cells. The sample comprised naive CD8+ T cells sorted from blood. Receptors originate from a man aged 25 to 45 in good health.

The rearrangement joins TRBV27 to TRBJ1-5; D might be TRBD1 (5 bases). Trimming took 6 bases from V and 3 from J, leaving 12 bases between them. The CDR3 is made up of 14 amino acids. Germline CDR1 and CDR2: MNHEY and SMNVEV (reference sequence). Written as DNA, the CDR3 is TGTGCCAGCAGCCCGGGACCTCCCAATCAGCCCCAGCATTTT. As protein: CASSPGPPNQPQHF.

The genes are TRBV11-2 and TRBJ2-7, with D perhaps given as TRBD1 or TRBD2 (5 bases each). Germline-derived CDR1 and CDR2 are SGHAT and FQNNGV. The CDR3 length is 14 residues. V lost 3 bases to trimming and J lost 2 bases, with 11 bases between them. The CDR3: CASSFGTVAYEQYF. The CDR3, as DNA: TGTGCCAGCAGCTTCGGGACGGTAGCCTACGAGCAGTACTTC.

This clone appeared a single time. DNA for the CDR3: TGTGCCTGGAGTGTAGCGGACAGGGACAATCAGCCCCAGCATTTT. Encoded protein: CAWSVADRDNQPQHF. The chain combines TRBV30 with TRBJ1-5; 8 bases fit TRBD1. V trimming: 0 bases; J trimming: 3 bases; junction bases outside the gene matches: 4. Germline V lookup: CDR1 GTSNPN, CDR2 SVGIG (reference sequence). The CDR3 covers 15 residues.

The chain joins TRBV4-1 to TRBJ1-2; 7 bases are shared with TRBD1. Germline V gene sequence: CDR1 MGHRA, CDR2 YSYEKL. V was pared by 1 base and J by 5 bases, with 10 bases of the junction left unmatched. The length of the CDR3 is 16 residues. The chain's CDR3 is CASSQVGQGVWYGYTF. The CDR3 DNA reads TGCGCCAGCAGCCAAGTAGGTCAGGGGGTCTGGTATGGCTACACCTTC.

The CDR3 is CASSSPGLAGLQSSYNEQFF. CDR3 nucleotide sequence: TGTGCCAGCAGCTCACCGGGACTAGCGGGATTACAGAGCTCCTACAATGAGCAGTTCTTC. The rearrangement joins TRBV7-8 to TRBJ2-1; 13 nucleotides agree with TRBD2. CDR3 size: 20 residues. V shed 4 bases and J 0 bases; nucleotides not matched to a gene: 12. Germline loops: CDR1 SGHVS, CDR2 FQNEAQ.

This rearrangement joins TRBV9 to TRBJ1-2; D perhaps matches TRBD1 (6 bases). Germline V gene sequence: CDR1 SGDLS, CDR2 YYNGEE. Trimming left V 4 bases short and J 3 bases short, with 16 bases between. The CDR3 consists of 15 residues. The chain's CDR3 is CASSSGQSSHYGYTF. DNA for the CDR3: TGTGCCAGCAGCTCCGGACAGTCAAGCCACTATGGCTACACCTTC.

This chain uses TRBV11-2 with TRBJ1-1; D perhaps matches TRBD1 (5 bases). The ends were cut back, 5 bases at V and 5 bases at J, with 15 bases in the middle. CDR3 size: 14 residues. The V gene's germline CDR1 is SGHAT and CDR2 FQNNGV. In nucleotides, the CDR3 is TGTGCCAGCAGCGCCGGGGGGTTTAGGACTGAAGCTTTCTTT. It yields the protein CASSAGGFRTEAFF.

J is TRBJ2-2 and V is TRBV29-1; a possible D gene is TRBD2 (6 bases). The V gene lost 6 bases and the J gene lost 6 bases, with 14 bases spanning the gap. The CDR3 runs to 13 residues. From germline, CDR1 is SQVTM and CDR2 ANQGSEA. CDR3 nucleotides: TGCAGCGTCCCTCTACGGGAGTCCGGGGAGCTGTTTTTT. This gives the protein CSVPLRESGELFF.

V is TRBV9 and J is TRBJ1-1, with a tentative D call TRBD1 (6 bases). Per the germline V gene, CDR1 is SGDLS and CDR2 is YYNGEE. The CDR3 sequence is 13 residues long. Trimming took 0 bases from V and 8 from J, leaving 11 bases between them. The CDR3 is CASSVVYGQEAFF. The CDR3 DNA follows: TGTGCCAGCAGCGTAGTCTATGGACAGGAAGCTTTCTTT.

The rearrangement joins TRBV9 to TRBJ1-1; unclear D gene. Germline V lookup: CDR1 SGDLS, CDR2 YYNGEE. The V gene lost 3 bases and the J gene lost 5 bases, with 11 bases spanning the gap. CDR3 size: 13 residues. The CDR3 loop is CASSEASGTEAFF. Written as DNA, the CDR3 is TGTGCCAGCAGCGAGGCATCGGGTACTGAAGCTTTCTTT.

The chain employs TRBV7-9 and TRBJ2-1; D unclear. Trimming removed 5 bases at V and 0 bases at J, with 11 bases between. The CDR3 runs 15 residues. Germline V lookup: CDR1 SEHNR, CDR2 FQNEAQ (reference sequence). The CDR3 DNA sequence: TGTGCCAGCAGCGGATACTTGAGCTCCTACAATGAGCAGTTCTTC. Translation gives CASSGYLSSYNEQFF.

The V and J genes are TRBV29-1 and TRBJ1-1; no clear D. The CDR3 runs to 14 residues. CDR1 is SQVTM and CDR2 is ANQGSEA in the germline V gene. Trimming removed 2 bases from V and 0 bases from J, with 10 bases in between. CDR3 region: CSVEKDGLNTEAFF. Written as DNA, the CDR3 is TGCAGCGTTGAAAAGGACGGACTGAACACTGAAGCTTTCTTT.

This chain uses TRBV23-1 with TRBJ2-1; D gene uncertain. TRBV23-1 is an ORF, with its function uncertain. The ends were cut back, 3 bases at V and 2 bases at J, with 14 bases in the middle. CDR3 length: 16 residues. CDR3 sequence reads: CASSHPWVRTYNEQFF. In nucleotides, the CDR3 is TGCGCCAGCAGTCACCCTTGGGTCCGTACCTACAATGAGCAGTTCTTC.

The chain is built from TRBV7-9 and TRBJ2-1; TRBD2 aligns across 8 bases. Germline V gene lookup returns CDR1 SEHNR and CDR2 FQNEAQ (reference sequence). The length of the CDR3 is 14 residues. V lost 5 bases to trimming and J lost 6 bases; unmatched junction nucleotides: 6. The CDR3 region has the DNA TGTGCCAGCAGCCCGTTCGGGGGGGGCAATGAGCAGTTCTTC. As protein: CASSPFGGGNEQFF. Full variable domain (missing parts from reference TRBV7-9 and TRBJ2-1): DTGVSQNPRHKITKRGQNVTFRCDPISEHNRLYWYRQTLGQGPEFLTYFQNEAQLEKSRLLSDRFSAERPKGSFSTLEIQRTEQGDSAMYLCASSPFGGGNEQFFGPGTRLTVL.

V usage is TRBV27 and J usage is TRBJ2-7; D may be TRBD1 (5 bases). Between the trimmed V and J ends, which lost 3 bases and 5 bases, there was a span of 14 bases. Per the germline V gene, CDR1 is MNHEY and CDR2 is SMNVEV (reference sequence). The CDR3 totals 14 residues. In DNA form, the CDR3 reads TGTGCCAGCAGTTTCACGAGAGCAGGGAACGAGCAGTACTTC. Translating it yields CASSFTRAGNEQYF.

The chain combines TRBV14 with TRBJ2-7; D might be TRBD2 (6 bases). Germline CDR1 reads SGHDN; CDR2 reads FVKESK. Trimming removed 3 bases at V and 0 bases at J, with 12 bases between. This CDR3 is 15 amino acids long. The CDR3 nucleotides read TGTGCCAGCAGCCATACCGGGACTTTCTCCTACGAGCAGTACTTC. Its protein product is CASSHTGTFSYEQYF.

The chain employs TRBV29-1 and TRBJ1-1; D unclear. Germline lookup yields CDR1 SQVTM and CDR2 ANQGSEA. CDR3 length equals 10 residues. The ends were cut back, 0 bases at V and 10 bases at J, with 6 bases in the middle. The CDR3 DNA is TGCAGCGTTGAAGAATTCGGAGCTTTCTTT. The encoded protein is CSVEEFGAFF.

This chain connects TRBV5-1 to TRBJ2-3; no firm D call. The CDR3 has 15 amino acids. Trimming removed 3 bases at V and 1 base at J, with 12 bases between. Germline CDR1 reads SGHRS; CDR2 reads YFSETQ. CDR3 region: CASSSAILRTDTQYF. The CDR3 DNA follows: TGCGCCAGCAGCTCGGCCATCCTGCGCACAGATACGCAGTATTTT.

The rearrangement links TRBV6-5 to TRBJ2-7; a weak D match, TRBD2 (6 bases). The CDR3 covers 13 residues. Germline CDR1 and CDR2: MNHEY and SVGAGI. V lost 6 bases and J 0 bases, leaving 9 bases between the germline ends. The DNA of the CDR3 is TGTGCCAGCAGGGGACTCAACTCCTACGAGCAGTACTTC. Translation gives CASRGLNSYEQYF.

V and J are TRBV29-1 and TRBJ2-7; D is unresolved. The CDR3 length is 13 residues. The V and J ends lost 2 bases and 0 bases respectively, with 8 bases between them. Germline lookup yields CDR1 SQVTM and CDR2 ANQGSEA. The DNA for the CDR3 is TGCAGCGTTGAAAGAAAGGACTCCTACGAGCAGTACTTC. It encodes CSVERKDSYEQYF.

This rearrangement joins TRBV6-4 to TRBJ2-3; D is undetermined. The CDR3 consists of 14 residues. The germline V and J ends were trimmed by 0 bases and 3 bases, with 7 bases remaining between them. Germline CDR1 and CDR2: MRHNA and SNTAGT. CDR3 sequence (DNA): TGTGCCAGCAGTGACTCATGGGGAACAGATACGCAGTATTTT. Amino acid sequence: CASSDSWGTDTQYF.

Only one count was recorded for this clone. The J gene is TRBJ2-7, the V gene TRBV5-6; 7 bases match TRBD1. The germline CDR1 and CDR2 sequences are SGHDT and YYEEEE. CDR3 length: 15 residues. Trimming took 4 bases from V and 2 from J; bases not matched to a gene: 9. The CDR3 reads CASSDRTGRTYEQYF. The CDR3 DNA is TGTGCCAGCAGCGATCGGACAGGACGGACCTACGAGCAGTACTTC.

In the case of this clone: Sequence at one end of the junction differs from germline and may be a read error. The J gene is TRBJ2-4, the V gene TRBV9, with D perhaps TRBD2 (5 bases). Germline V CDR1 and CDR2: SGDLS, YYNGEE. The CDR3 length is 14 residues. The DNA for the CDR3 is TGTGCCAGCACCGTACGGGGTCAGAAAAACATTCAGTACTTC. This translates into CASTVRGQKNIQYF.

The CDR3, as DNA: TGCGCCAGCAGCTCCCGGGACACCGTGTTGACAGATACGCAGTATTTT. This gives the protein CASSSRDTVLTDTQYF. The gene calls are TRBV5-1 and TRBJ2-3, with D possibly matching TRBD1 (6 bases). Germline CDR1 reads SGHRS; CDR2 reads YFSETQ. The CDR3 sequence is 16 residues long. The germline V and J ends were trimmed by 3 bases and 3 bases, with 17 bases remaining between them.

This clone was counted a single time. V and J are TRBV5-5 and TRBJ1-5; D unclear. Germline lookup yields CDR1 SGHKS and CDR2 YYEKEE (reference sequence). V gave up 4 bases and J gave up 5 bases, with 16 bases separating them. The CDR3 has 15 amino acids. CDR3 loop: CASSVRLGGDQPQHF. The DNA of the CDR3 is TGTGCCAGCAGCGTCAGGTTGGGCGGCGATCAGCCCCAGCATTTT. Full variable domain (outside the CDR3, taken from reference TRBV5-5 and TRBJ1-5): DAGVTQSPTHLIKTRGQQVTLRCSPISGHKSVSWYQQVLGQGPQFIFQYYEKEERGRGNFPDRFSARQFPNYSSELNVNALLLGDSALYLCASSVRLGGDQPQHFGDGTRLSIL.